In its sample, the clone carrying this T cell receptor (beta chain) was seen a few times. With V trimmed by 2 bases and J by 4 bases, 8 bases remained unmatched. The CDR3 length is 16 residues. CDR1 MNHEY and CDR2 SVGAGI come from the germline V gene. As part of sample collection, lesional scalp punch biopsies and peripheral blood were taken from alopecia areata patients. This entry belongs to a study of CD8+ T cells in alopecia areata. Study details: It was oral tofacitinib, at 5 to 10 mg twice daily, that treated patients received.

RNA was extracted and reverse transcribed into cDNA as the sequencing template. Produced via immunoSEQ multiplex PCR; TCRdb's table is partial and in-frame only. Here the sample spans about 12,000 clones, over 60% being singletons. The receptor's source is a human donor with alopecia areata. Sequenced sample: skin. The chain uses TRBV6-5 and TRBJ1-2; TRBD1 matches 9 bases. The CDR3 sequence is CASSYSPGQGGYGYTF. CDR3 DNA sequence: TGTGCCAGCAGTTACAGCCCGGGACAGGGAGGCTATGGCTACACCTTC.